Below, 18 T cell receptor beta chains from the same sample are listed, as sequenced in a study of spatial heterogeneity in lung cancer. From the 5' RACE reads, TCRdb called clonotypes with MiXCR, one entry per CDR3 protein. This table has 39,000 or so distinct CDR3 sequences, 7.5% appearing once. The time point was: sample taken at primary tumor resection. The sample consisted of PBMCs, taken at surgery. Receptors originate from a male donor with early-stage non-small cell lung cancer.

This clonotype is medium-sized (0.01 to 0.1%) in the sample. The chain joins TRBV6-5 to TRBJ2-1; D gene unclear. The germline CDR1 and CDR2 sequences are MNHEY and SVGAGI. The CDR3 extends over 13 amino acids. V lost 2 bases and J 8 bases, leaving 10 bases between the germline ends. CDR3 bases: TGTGCCAGCAGTTACCGGTCGAGCGATGAGCAGTTCTTC. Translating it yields CASSYRSSDEQFF.

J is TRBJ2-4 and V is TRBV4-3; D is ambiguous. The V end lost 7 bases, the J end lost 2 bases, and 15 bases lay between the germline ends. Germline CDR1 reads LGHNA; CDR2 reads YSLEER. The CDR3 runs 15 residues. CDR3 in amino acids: CASTAELGTKNIQYF. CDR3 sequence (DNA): TGCGCCAGCACCGCGGAGCTGGGGACCAAAAACATTCAGTACTTC.

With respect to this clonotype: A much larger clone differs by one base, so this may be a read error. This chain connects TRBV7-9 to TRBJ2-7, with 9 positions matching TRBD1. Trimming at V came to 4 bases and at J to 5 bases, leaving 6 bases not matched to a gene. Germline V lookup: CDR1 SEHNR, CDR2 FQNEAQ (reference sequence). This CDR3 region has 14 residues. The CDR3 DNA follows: TGTGCCAGCAGCTCAACAGGGGGCCCCAACGAGCAGTACTTC. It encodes CASSSTGGPNEQYF. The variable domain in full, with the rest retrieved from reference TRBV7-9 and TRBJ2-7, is DTGVSQNPRHKITKRGQNVTFRCDPISEHNRLYWYRQTLGQGPEFLTYFQNEAQLEKSRLLSDRFSAERPKGSFSTLEIQRTEQGDSAMYLCASSSTGGPNEQYFGPGTRLTVT.

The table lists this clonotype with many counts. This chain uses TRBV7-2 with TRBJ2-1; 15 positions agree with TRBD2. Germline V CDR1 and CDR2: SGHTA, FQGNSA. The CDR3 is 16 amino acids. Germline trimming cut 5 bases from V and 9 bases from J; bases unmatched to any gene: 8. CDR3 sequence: CASSPTGLAGGGEQFF. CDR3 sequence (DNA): TGTGCCAGCAGCCCCACGGGACTAGCGGGGGGAGGTGAGCAGTTCTTC.

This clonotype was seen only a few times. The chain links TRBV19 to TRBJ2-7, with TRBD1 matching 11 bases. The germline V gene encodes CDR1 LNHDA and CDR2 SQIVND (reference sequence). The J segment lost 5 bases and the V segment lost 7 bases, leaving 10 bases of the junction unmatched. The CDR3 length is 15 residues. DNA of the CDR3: TGTGCCAGTACCGATCCGGGACAGGGGGATGACGAGCAGTACTTC. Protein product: CASTDPGQGDDEQYF.

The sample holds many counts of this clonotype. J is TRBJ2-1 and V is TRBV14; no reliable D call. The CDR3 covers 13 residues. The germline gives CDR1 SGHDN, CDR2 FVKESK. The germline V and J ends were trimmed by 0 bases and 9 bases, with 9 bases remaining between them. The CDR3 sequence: CASSQESTIEQFF. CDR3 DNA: TGTGCCAGCAGCCAAGAGTCTACGATTGAGCAGTTCTTC. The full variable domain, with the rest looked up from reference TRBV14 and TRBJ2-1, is EAGVTQFPSHSVIEKGQTVTLRCDPISGHDNLYWYRRVMGKEIKFLLHFVKESKQDESGMPNNRFLAERTGGTYSTLKVQPAELEDSGVYFCASSQESTIEQFFGPGTRLTVL.

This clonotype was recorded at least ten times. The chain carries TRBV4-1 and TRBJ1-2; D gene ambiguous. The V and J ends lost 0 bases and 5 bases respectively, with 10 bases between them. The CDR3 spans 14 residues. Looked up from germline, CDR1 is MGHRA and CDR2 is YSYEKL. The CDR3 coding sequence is TGCGCCAGCAGCCAAGATGGAACAGTTTATGGCTACACCTTC. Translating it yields CASSQDGTVYGYTF.

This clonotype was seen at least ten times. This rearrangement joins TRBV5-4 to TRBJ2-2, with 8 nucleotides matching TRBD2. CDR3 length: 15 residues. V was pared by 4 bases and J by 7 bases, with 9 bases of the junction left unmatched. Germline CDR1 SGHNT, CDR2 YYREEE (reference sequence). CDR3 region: CASSLPGLEVGELFF. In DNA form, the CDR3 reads TGTGCCAGCAGCCTTCCGGGACTAGAGGTCGGGGAGCTGTTTTTT. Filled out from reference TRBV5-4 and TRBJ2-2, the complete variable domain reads ETGVTQSPTHLIKTRGQQVTLRCSSQSGHNTVSWYQQALGQGPQFIFQYYREEENGRGNFPPRFSGLQFPNYSSELNVNALELDDSALYLCASSLPGLEVGELFFGEGSRLTVL.

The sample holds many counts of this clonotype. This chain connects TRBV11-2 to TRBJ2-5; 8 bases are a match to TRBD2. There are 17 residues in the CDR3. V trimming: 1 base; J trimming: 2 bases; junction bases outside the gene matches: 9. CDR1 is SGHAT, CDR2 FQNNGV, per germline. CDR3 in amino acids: CASSLAASTSAQETQYF. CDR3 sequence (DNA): TGTGCCAGCAGCTTAGCCGCCTCGACTAGCGCACAAGAGACCCAGTACTTC.

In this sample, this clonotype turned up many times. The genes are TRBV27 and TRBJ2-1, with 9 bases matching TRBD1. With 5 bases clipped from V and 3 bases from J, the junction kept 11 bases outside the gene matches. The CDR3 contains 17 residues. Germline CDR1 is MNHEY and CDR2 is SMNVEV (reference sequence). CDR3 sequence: CASSPYRTGELYNEQFF. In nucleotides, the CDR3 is TGTGCCAGCAGTCCGTATCGGACAGGGGAACTCTACAATGAGCAGTTCTTC.

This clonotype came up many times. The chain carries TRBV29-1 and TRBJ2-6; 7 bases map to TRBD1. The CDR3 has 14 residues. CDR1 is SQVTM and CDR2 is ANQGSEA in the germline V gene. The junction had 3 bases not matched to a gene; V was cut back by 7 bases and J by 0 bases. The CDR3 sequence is CSARDSSGANVLTF. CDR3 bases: TGCAGCGCCCGGGACAGCTCTGGGGCCAACGTCCTGACTTTC.

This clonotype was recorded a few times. The CDR3 protein is CASSLPDGTGEYF. The CDR3 bases are TGTGCCAGCAGCCTTCCTGACGGGACAGGGGAGTACTTC. The rearrangement uses TRBV5-6 and TRBJ2-7; 10 nucleotides line up with TRBD1. This CDR3 is built from 13 residues. With V trimmed by 4 bases and J by 11 bases, 9 bases remained unmatched. The germline CDR1 and CDR2 sequences are SGHDT and YYEEEE. Together with reference TRBV5-6 and TRBJ2-7, the CDR3 gives the full variable domain: DAGVTQSPTHLIKTRGQQVTLRCSPKSGHDTVSWYQQALGQGPQFIFQYYEEEERQRGNFPDRFSGHQFPNYSSELNVNALLLGDSALYLCASSLPDGTGEYFGPGTRLTVT.

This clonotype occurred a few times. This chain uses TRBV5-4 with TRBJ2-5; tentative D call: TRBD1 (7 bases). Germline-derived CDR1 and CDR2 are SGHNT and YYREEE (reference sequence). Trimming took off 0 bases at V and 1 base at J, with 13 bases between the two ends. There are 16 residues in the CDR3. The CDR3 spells CASSLAPQGGQETQYF. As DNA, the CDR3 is TGTGCCAGCAGCTTGGCTCCCCAGGGGGGCCAAGAGACCCAGTACTTC.

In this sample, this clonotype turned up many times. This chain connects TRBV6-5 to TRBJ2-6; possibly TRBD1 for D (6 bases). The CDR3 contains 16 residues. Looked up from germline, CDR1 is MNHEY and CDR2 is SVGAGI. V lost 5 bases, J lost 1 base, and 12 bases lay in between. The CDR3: CASSRTGRSGANVLTF. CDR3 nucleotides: TGTGCCAGCAGTCGTACAGGGCGGTCTGGGGCCAACGTCCTGACTTTC.

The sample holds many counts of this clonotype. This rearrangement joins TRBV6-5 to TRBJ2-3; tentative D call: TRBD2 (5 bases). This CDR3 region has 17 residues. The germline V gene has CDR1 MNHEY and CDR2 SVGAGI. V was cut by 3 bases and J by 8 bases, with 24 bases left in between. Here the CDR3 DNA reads TGTGCCAGCAGTTATGGTTCACTAGTCGACTCCCTGGGTACGCAGTATTTT. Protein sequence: CASSYGSLVDSLGTQYF.

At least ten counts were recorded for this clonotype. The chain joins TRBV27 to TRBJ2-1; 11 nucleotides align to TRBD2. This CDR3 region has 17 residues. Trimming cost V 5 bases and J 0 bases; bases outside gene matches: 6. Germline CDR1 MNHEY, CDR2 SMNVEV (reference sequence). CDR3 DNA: TGTGCCAGCAGTCCCACTAGCGGGAGTAGCTCCTACAATGAGCAGTTCTTC. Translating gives CASSPTSGSSSYNEQFF.

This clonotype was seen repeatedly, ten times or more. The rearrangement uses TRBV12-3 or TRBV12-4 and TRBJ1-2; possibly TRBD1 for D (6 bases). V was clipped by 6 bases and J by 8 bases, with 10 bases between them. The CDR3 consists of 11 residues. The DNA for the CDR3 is TGTGCCAGCAGGAACAGGGTCGGCTACACCTTC. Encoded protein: CASRNRVGYTF.

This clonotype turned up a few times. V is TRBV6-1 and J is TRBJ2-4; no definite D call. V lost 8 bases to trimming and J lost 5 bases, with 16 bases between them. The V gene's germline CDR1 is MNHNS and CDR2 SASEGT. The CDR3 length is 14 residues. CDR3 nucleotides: TGTGCCAGCTCAAACCGGGCGGCCGAAAACATTCAGTACTTC. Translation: CASSNRAAENIQYF.